This passage covers 32 T cell receptor beta chains from one sample sequenced in a study of blood T cell repertoires in COVID-19. Generated by immunoSEQ multiplex PCR, the TCRdb table keeps only in-frame clones and is missing some. The sample holds just over 650,000 clones; about 90% are singletons and the top ten take about 0.26%. The source material was peripheral blood. Receptors originate from a woman younger than 30 with acute or convalescent COVID-19.

The chain links TRBV2 to TRBJ1-1, with D perhaps matching TRBD1 (5 bases). Trimming took 8 bases from V and 0 from J, leaving 13 bases between them. Per germline, CDR1 SNHLY and CDR2 FYNNEI. The CDR3 is 14 residues long. This chain's CDR3 is CASRGGALNTEAFF. The DNA for the CDR3 is TGTGCCAGCCGGGGAGGGGCCTTGAACACTGAAGCTTTCTTT. Using reference TRBV2 and TRBJ1-1 for the parts outside the CDR3, the full variable domain is EPEVTQTPSHQVTQMGQEVILRCVPISNHLYFYWYRQILGQKVEFLVSFYNNEISEKSEIFDDQFSVERPDGSNFTLKIRSTKLEDSAMYFCASRGGALNTEAFFGQGTRLTVV.

The chain links TRBV9 to TRBJ1-2; D ambiguous. With 0 bases removed from V and 4 bases from J, the gap between germline ends came to 10 bases. Germline-derived CDR1 and CDR2 are SGDLS and YYNGEE. The CDR3 is 14 amino acids. DNA for the CDR3: TGTGCCAGCAGCGTAGGAGGGTACGGCTATGGCTACACCTTC. This gives the protein CASSVGGYGYGYTF.

The V call is TRBV25-1, the J call TRBJ2-5; 10 nucleotides agree with TRBD1. The germline gives CDR1 MGHDK, CDR2 SYGVNS. Trimming removed 0 bases from V and 4 bases from J; junction bases left unmatched: 8. The CDR3 is 17 residues long. CDR3 loop: CASSEYFGTGDIETQYF. The CDR3 DNA reads as TGTGCCAGCAGTGAATATTTCGGGACAGGGGATATAGAGACCCAGTACTTC.

The chain carries TRBV18 and TRBJ2-5; a possible D gene is TRBD2 (5 bases). Germline-derived CDR1 and CDR2 are KGHSH and LQKENI. The ends were cut back, 1 base at V and 5 bases at J, with 14 bases in the middle. The CDR3 is 15 residues long. CDR3 in amino acids: CASSPQRDSGETQYF. The CDR3 DNA sequence: TGTGCCAGCTCACCACAGAGAGACTCGGGGGAGACCCAGTACTTC.

The chain combines TRBV7-2 with TRBJ1-3; 10 bases map to TRBD1. CDR3 length: 15 residues. The germline V gene encodes CDR1 SGHTA and CDR2 FQGNSA. The V and J ends lost 1 base and 3 bases, in that order; junction bases with no gene match: 0. CDR3 in amino acids: CASSLGTGGGNTIYF. CDR3 bases: TGTGCCAGCAGCTTAGGGACAGGGGGTGGAAACACCATATATTTT.

The chain links TRBV14 to TRBJ2-7, with 8 positions matching TRBD1. V lost 2 bases to trimming and J lost 0 bases; unmatched junction nucleotides: 9. The CDR3 extends over 17 amino acids. Germline V gene sequence: CDR1 SGHDN, CDR2 FVKESK. The CDR3 nucleotides read TGTGCCAGCAGCCAAACCCTAGACAGGGGTCCCTCCTACGAGCAGTACTTC. Translating gives CASSQTLDRGPSYEQYF.

This clone occurred a few times. The chain employs TRBV29-1 and TRBJ1-2, with no clear D. Trimming left V 2 bases short and J 3 bases short, with 7 bases between. CDR1 and CDR2 (germline): SQVTM, ANQGSEA. CDR3 size: 12 residues. This CDR3 is CSVEWADYGYTF. The CDR3 region has the DNA TGCAGCGTTGAATGGGCTGACTATGGCTACACCTTC.

On this clone: This specimen includes other DNA sequences encoding the same CDR3. V is TRBV9 and J is TRBJ1-2, with D possibly TRBD1 on 6 matching bases. CDR1 is SGDLS, CDR2 YYNGEE, per germline. The CDR3 is 13 residues long. V shed 3 bases and J shed 2 bases, with 8 bases lying between them. CDR3 sequence: CASSDRANYGYTF. CDR3 nucleotides: TGTGCCAGCAGCGACAGGGCGAACTATGGCTACACCTTC.

This chain links TRBV27 with TRBJ1-5; perhaps TRBD1 as D (6 bases). The CDR3 runs to 12 residues. Between the trimmed V and J ends, which lost 6 bases and 9 bases, there was a span of 12 bases. In germline, CDR1 is MNHEY, CDR2 SMNVEV (reference sequence). The CDR3 reads CASRFTGSPQHF. CDR3 nucleotides: TGTGCCAGCAGATTTACAGGGTCGCCCCAGCATTTT.

V is TRBV28 and J is TRBJ1-4, with unresolved D. The V gene lost 6 bases and the J gene lost 0 bases, with 11 bases spanning the gap. Germline loops: CDR1 MDHEN, CDR2 SYDVKM. The CDR3 loop spans 15 amino acids. The CDR3 DNA sequence: TGTGCCAGCAGGCGTCGACACCCAACTAATGAAAAACTGTTTTTT. Protein sequence: CASRRRHPTNEKLFF.

V gene TRBV5-5 combines with J gene TRBJ2-1, with TRBD1 identical over 9 bases. Unmatched junction bases numbered 7, after V lost 3 bases and J lost 6 bases. This CDR3 is 15 amino acids long. Germline V gene lookup returns CDR1 SGHKS and CDR2 YYEKEE (reference sequence). The CDR3, as DNA: TGTGCCAGCAGCTATTGGGGGACAGGGAGCAATGAGCAGTTCTTC. Residues: CASSYWGTGSNEQFF.

The rearrangement uses TRBV30 and TRBJ1-6, with no clear D. V was clipped by 0 bases and J by 5 bases, with 8 bases between them. CDR1 and CDR2 (germline): GTSNPN, SVGIG (reference sequence). The length of the CDR3 is 14 residues. The CDR3 DNA is TGTGCCTGGAGTGTACGGCAGGATAATTCACCCCTCCACTTT. Translation gives CAWSVRQDNSPLHF.

This chain connects TRBV13 to TRBJ2-2; 8 bases are shared with TRBD2. The V and J ends lost 3 bases and 6 bases, in that order; junction bases with no gene match: 3. This CDR3 region has 14 residues. Germline-derived CDR1 and CDR2 are PRHDT and FYEKMQ (reference sequence). The CDR3 DNA follows: TGTGCCAGCAGCTTGACTAGCGAAGCCGGGGAGCTGTTTTTT. This gives the protein CASSLTSEAGELFF.

V and J are TRBV2 and TRBJ1-1; D unclear. This CDR3 contains 13 residues. The V end lost 3 bases, the J end lost 4 bases, and 9 bases lay between the germline ends. Germline V gene data show CDR1 as SNHLY and CDR2 as FYNNEI. CDR3: CASSEGRATEAFF. The CDR3 DNA is TGTGCCAGCAGTGAGGGGAGGGCCACTGAAGCTTTCTTT.

The rearrangement links TRBV11-2 to TRBJ1-1; D is uncertain. Trimming pared 4 bases from V and 0 bases from J, leaving 9 bases between. CDR3 length equals 14 residues. Germline CDR1 reads SGHAT; CDR2 reads FQNNGV. The CDR3, as DNA: TGTGCCAGCAGCTCATGGGCCATGAACACTGAAGCTTTCTTT. This sequence encodes CASSSWAMNTEAFF.

The V call is TRBV2, the J call TRBJ2-4; TRBD1 matches at 10 bases. The CDR3 is 14 amino acids. Trimming removed 4 bases from V and 4 bases from J; junction bases left unmatched: 1. Germline loops: CDR1 SNHLY, CDR2 FYNNEI. CDR3 sequence (DNA): TGTGCCAGCAGTGTGGGACAGGGGAAAAACATTCAGTACTTC. Translation: CASSVGQGKNIQYF.

The V and J genes are TRBV4-3 and TRBJ1-1; no reliable D call. The CDR3 extends over 13 amino acids. Trimming removed 4 bases from V and 10 bases from J, with 16 bases in between. Germline V gene sequence: CDR1 LGHNA, CDR2 YSLEER. CDR3 bases: TGCGCCAGCAGCCCGAGGAGGAGCTATTCAGCTTTCTTT. This codes for CASSPRRSYSAFF.

This clone was counted only a few times. The chain recombines TRBV11-2 with TRBJ1-1; TRBD1 agrees at 8 bases. The V and J ends lost 3 bases and 5 bases, in that order; junction bases with no gene match: 5. CDR1 SGHAT and CDR2 FQNNGV come from the germline V gene. This CDR3 is 14 amino acids long. In DNA, the CDR3 is TGTGCCAGCAGCTTTCGACAGGGGACGACTGAAGCTTTCTTT. It encodes CASSFRQGTTEAFF.

The CDR3 region has the DNA TGTGCCAGCTCACCCCCCGGAGGGGCGAACACCGGGGAGCTGTTTTTT. As protein: CASSPPGGANTGELFF. V and J are TRBV18 and TRBJ2-2, with D tentatively TRBD2 (6 bases). CDR3 length: 16 residues. CDR1 is KGHSH, CDR2 LQKENI, per germline. V was clipped by 3 bases and J by 0 bases, with 11 bases between them.

The V call is TRBV5-1, the J call TRBJ2-1, with D tentatively TRBD2 (8 bases). In germline, CDR1 is SGHRS, CDR2 YFSETQ. This CDR3 is built from 17 residues. Trimming stripped 2 bases from V and 3 bases from J, with 18 bases between. For the CDR3, the DNA is TGCGCCAGCAGCTTAAGCGGGGGACAGCCCATCTACAATGAGCAGTTCTTC. This translates into CASSLSGGQPIYNEQFF.

Only one count was recorded for this clone. The chain carries TRBV19 and TRBJ1-2, with D perhaps TRBD1 (5 bases). Per the germline V gene, CDR1 is LNHDA and CDR2 is SQIVND (reference sequence). This CDR3 contains 18 residues. The V end was cut by 3 bases, the J end by 2 bases, with 22 bases between. The CDR3 region has the DNA TGTGCCAGTAGTATTGCCGGAGGAGGCGGGGGAGAGAACTATGGCTACACCTTC. Its protein product is CASSIAGGGGGENYGYTF.

The V gene is TRBV7-8, the J gene TRBJ2-7; TRBD1 agrees at 8 bases. With V trimmed by 0 bases and J by 6 bases, 7 bases remained unmatched. This CDR3 has 15 residues. The V gene's germline CDR1 is SGHVS and CDR2 FQNEAQ. The CDR3 spells CASSLAGTGPSEQYF. The CDR3 DNA follows: TGTGCCAGCAGCTTAGCAGGGACAGGCCCGTCCGAGCAGTACTTC.

This sequence joins TRBV7-2 and TRBJ1-2; the match to TRBD1 covers 9 bases. V lost 2 bases, J lost 7 bases, and 8 bases stayed unmatched. In germline, CDR1 is SGHTA, CDR2 FQGNSA. The CDR3 loop spans 15 amino acids. CDR3 sequence reads: CASSLRDRVLSGYTF. DNA of the CDR3: TGTGCCAGCAGCTTAAGGGACAGGGTTCTTTCTGGCTACACCTTC.

As concerns this clone: The junction and the germline gene differ at one end; a read error may be behind it. The genes are TRBV12-3 or TRBV12-4 and TRBJ1-4; D unresolved. This CDR3 is built from 13 residues. The CDR3 sequence: CASRQVPNEKLFF. The CDR3 DNA sequence: TGTGCCAGCAGGCAGGTCCCTAACGAAAAACTGTTTTTT.

The chain carries TRBV19 and TRBJ2-4; D uncertain. The V gene's germline CDR1 is LNHDA and CDR2 SQIVND (reference sequence). V dropped 3 bases and J dropped 4 bases, with 7 bases sitting between them. CDR3 size: 13 residues. For the CDR3, the DNA is TGTGCCAGTAGTATTTCGGTAAAAAACATTCAGTACTTC. This codes for CASSISVKNIQYF. Supplemented by reference TRBV19 and TRBJ2-4, the full variable domain reads DGGITQSPKYLFRKEGQNVTLSCEQNLNHDAMYWYRQDPGQGLRLIYYSQIVNDFQKGDIAEGYSVSREKKESFPLTVTSAQKNPTAFYLCASSISVKNIQYFGAGTRLSVL.

The count of this clone is one. This chain uses TRBV18 with TRBJ1-2; 8 nucleotides align to TRBD1. Trimming cost V 4 bases and J 8 bases; bases outside gene matches: 3. The CDR3 has 12 residues. Germline CDR1 KGHSH, CDR2 LQKENI. The CDR3 region is CASSQDREGYTF. The CDR3 DNA follows: TGTGCCAGCTCACAGGACAGGGAAGGCTACACCTTC. Together with reference TRBV18 and TRBJ1-2, the CDR3 gives the full variable domain: NAGVMQNPRHLVRRRGQEARLRCSPMKGHSHVYWYRQLPEEGLKFMVYLQKENIIDESGMPKERFSAEFPKEGPSILRIQQVVRGDSAAYFCASSQDREGYTFGSGTRLTVV.

The sample holds one count of this clone. The gene calls are TRBV9 and TRBJ1-2; no clear D gene. The CDR3 runs to 14 residues. The V end was cut by 5 bases, the J end by 4 bases, with 15 bases between. Germline-derived CDR1 and CDR2 are SGDLS and YYNGEE. The CDR3 spells CASSDGDGVYGYTF. The CDR3 bases are TGTGCCAGCAGTGACGGAGACGGGGTCTATGGCTACACCTTC.

The chain has TRBV7-9 and TRBJ2-7; TRBD1 might be the D (5 bases). The germline gives CDR1 SEHNR, CDR2 FQNEAQ (reference sequence). V was clipped by 1 base and J by 3 bases, with 13 bases between them. The CDR3 is 15 residues long. DNA for the CDR3: TGTGCCAGCAGCTTAGAAACGTACAGGAACTACGAGCAGTACTTC. Translation gives CASSLETYRNYEQYF. Together with reference TRBV7-9 and TRBJ2-7, the CDR3 gives the full variable domain: DTGVSQNPRHKITKRGQNVTFRCDPISEHNRLYWYRQTLGQGPEFLTYFQNEAQLEKSRLLSDRFSAERPKGSFSTLEIQRTEQGDSAMYLCASSLETYRNYEQYFGPGTRLTVT.

V gene TRBV30 combines with J gene TRBJ1-2, with D maybe TRBD1 (6 bases). V was trimmed by 0 bases and J by 3 bases, leaving 14 bases between them. The V gene's germline CDR1 is GTSNPN and CDR2 SVGIG (reference sequence). The length of the CDR3 is 15 residues. The DNA for the CDR3 is TGTGCCTGGAGTGTAGTGTACAGGGTTGACTATGGCTACACCTTC. Translated, it gives CAWSVVYRVDYGYTF.

This clone was counted only a few times. The rearrangement links TRBV19 to TRBJ1-2, with TRBD1 matching over 9 bases. Germline V lookup: CDR1 LNHDA, CDR2 SQIVND (reference sequence). The V segment lost 11 bases and the J segment 8 bases; nucleotides outside the gene matches: 6. This CDR3 spans 11 amino acids. The DNA for the CDR3 is TGTGCCTCACAGGGGGCTGAGGGCTACACCTTC. Translation: CASQGAEGYTF.

The rearrangement joins TRBV28 to TRBJ1-2; possible D gene TRBD1, 5 bases. Germline V lookup: CDR1 MDHEN, CDR2 SYDVKM. The V and J ends lost 7 bases and 5 bases respectively, with 8 bases between them. The CDR3 loop spans 11 amino acids. CDR3 sequence (DNA): TGTGCCAGCAAACCAGGGTATGGCTACACCTTC. Encoded protein: CASKPGYGYTF.

The gene calls are TRBV4-1 and TRBJ1-6; 8 bases match TRBD1. Trimming took 4 bases from V and 8 from J; bases not matched to a gene: 10. There are 16 residues in the CDR3. Germline CDR1 MGHRA, CDR2 YSYEKL. As DNA, the CDR3 is TGCGCCAGCAGCCGGCTCCGGACAGGGCGGGATTCACCCCTCCACTTT. It is translated as CASSRLRTGRDSPLHF.